This T cell receptor beta chain emerged from a study of T cell responses to AZD1222 COVID-19 vaccine. Overall study: Second-dose groups at about 4 or about 12 weeks were pooled.

The data were produced by immunoSEQ multiplex PCR, yet TCRdb's version contains in-frame clones alone and is incomplete. The repertoire holds roughly 100,000 clones, with 90% to 95% as singletons. The germline gives CDR1 MGHDK, CDR2 SYGVNS. This CDR3 is built from 17 residues. V was shortened by 3 bases and J by 2 bases, with 18 bases between the two germline ends. Regarding the study as a whole: Regions 160-218 and 743-854 held dominance among vaccine-associated CD4 TCRs, which spanned spike. Unmutated variant regions reportedly attract nearly half of all spike-specific TCRs.

Turning to this clone: Its antigen is currently unknown.

This TCR derives from an adult in good health. The chain carries TRBV25-1 and TRBJ2-3; tentatively, D is TRBD2 (5 bases). The source was peripheral blood, collected on day 0 of AZD1222 vaccination. The CDR3 sequence is CASSDDVGKGATDTQYF. The CDR3 nucleotides are TGTGCCAGCAGTGACGACGTAGGTAAGGGAGCCACAGATACGCAGTATTTT.